This entry lists 23 T cell receptor beta chains sequenced from one sample in a study of cytomegalovirus exposure and HLA in healthy donors. The PCR was carried out with 60 Vbeta primers and 13 Jbeta primers. Profiled with immunoSEQ multiplex PCR; TCRdb holds only in-frame clones, not every one. The data show about 64,000 clones, 78% seen once. Sequences were obtained from PBMCs. The receptors derive from a man aged 18 to 35 in good health and CMV-seropositive.

The genes are TRBV6-1 and TRBJ1-1; D may be TRBD1 (5 bases). The CDR3 loop spans 15 amino acids. CDR1 MNHNS and CDR2 SASEGT come from the germline V gene. V dropped 5 bases and J dropped 7 bases, with 20 bases sitting between them. The CDR3 reads CASSPRQGGGSEAFF. The CDR3 nucleotides read TGTGCCAGCAGTCCGCGTCAGGGAGGCGGGAGTGAAGCTTTCTTT.

V usage is TRBV10-2 and J usage is TRBJ1-3; TRBD1 might be the D (6 bases). This CDR3 comprises 14 residues. The germline CDR1 and CDR2 sequences are WSHSY and SAAADI. Trimming cost V 8 bases and J 4 bases, with 15 bases left between them. The CDR3 region has the DNA TGCGCCAGCGCAAGGGGGTTAGACGGAAACACCATATATTTT. Its protein is CASARGLDGNTIYF.

The chain has TRBV14 and TRBJ1-2; tentatively, D is TRBD1 (6 bases). The CDR3 extends over 15 amino acids. Germline CDR1 SGHDN, CDR2 FVKESK. Trimming pared 1 base from V and 6 bases from J, leaving 15 bases between. The CDR3 region has the DNA TGTGCCAGCAGCCAAGCACTAACAGGGTCTCATGGCTACACCTTC. It codes for CASSQALTGSHGYTF. The variable domain in full, completed from reference TRBV14 and TRBJ1-2, reads EAGVTQFPSHSVIEKGQTVTLRCDPISGHDNLYWYRRVMGKEIKFLLHFVKESKQDESGMPNNRFLAERTGGTYSTLKVQPAELEDSGVYFCASSQALTGSHGYTFGSGTRLTVV.

The gene calls are TRBV28 and TRBJ2-7, with unresolved D. Germline CDR1 and CDR2: MDHEN and SYDVKM. V lost 1 base, J lost 6 bases, and 10 bases lay in between. CDR3 length equals 13 residues. The CDR3 bases are TGTGCCAGCAGTTTATTTGGCACGGGCGAGCAGTACTTC. The encoded protein is CASSLFGTGEQYF.

The rearrangement joins TRBV9 to TRBJ1-3; D gene uncertain. Germline lookup yields CDR1 SGDLS and CDR2 YYNGEE. Trimming removed 3 bases from V and 4 bases from J, with 11 bases in between. The CDR3 spans 14 residues. CDR3 protein: CASSGEVRGNTIYF. Here the CDR3 DNA reads TGTGCCAGCAGCGGAGAGGTTCGGGGAAACACCATATATTTT.

The chain recombines TRBV6-5 with TRBJ2-1; 7 nucleotides align to TRBD1. The germline V gene has CDR1 MNHEY and CDR2 SVGAGI. The CDR3 runs 12 residues. V shed 6 bases, J shed 12 bases, and the junction held 8 bases outside the gene matches. DNA of the CDR3: TGTGCCAGCAGCAGATCCGGGACAGTGCAGTTCTTC. This codes for CASSRSGTVQFF.

This clone was recorded a few times. The chain has TRBV7-2 and TRBJ1-1; no firm D call. Trimming took 1 base from V and 1 from J, leaving 4 bases between them. This CDR3 comprises 13 residues. The V gene's germline CDR1 is SGHTA and CDR2 FQGNSA. CDR3 sequence reads: CASSLGQNTEAFF. In DNA, the CDR3 is TGTGCCAGCAGCTTAGGACAGAACACTGAAGCTTTCTTT.

This clone was observed a single time. The V and J genes are TRBV7-6 and TRBJ2-7; D is possibly TRBD1 (7 bases). The CDR3 consists of 15 residues. Per germline, CDR1 SGHVS and CDR2 FNYEAQ. Trimming took off 1 base at V and 3 bases at J, with 13 bases between the two ends. In DNA, the CDR3 is TGTGCCAGCAGCTTAGGACAGGGAGCGGGCTACGAGCAGTACTTC. It specifies CASSLGQGAGYEQYF.

This rearrangement joins TRBV6-5 to TRBJ1-6, with D perhaps TRBD1 (6 bases). The germline V gene encodes CDR1 MNHEY and CDR2 SVGAGI. The CDR3 length is 14 residues. V lost 5 bases, J lost 9 bases, and 14 bases lay in between. DNA of the CDR3: TGTGCCAGCAGTCAACAGGGATCCTCTTCACCCCTCCACTTT. It translates to CASSQQGSSSPLHF.

The gene calls are TRBV2 and TRBJ1-2; a possible D gene is TRBD1 (6 bases). Trimming removed 6 bases at V and 0 bases at J, with 14 bases between. The CDR3 is made up of 15 amino acids. Germline lookup yields CDR1 SNHLY and CDR2 FYNNEI. The CDR3 DNA reads as TGTGCCAGCAGAGGGGGGACTAAAGCTAACTATGGCTACACCTTC. Its translation: CASRGGTKANYGYTF.

This clone was seen more than once but under ten times. The rearrangement uses TRBV6-1 and TRBJ1-5; unclear D gene. Germline V gene data show CDR1 as MNHNS and CDR2 as SASEGT. V was shortened by 3 bases and J by 4 bases, with 4 bases between the two germline ends. The length of the CDR3 is 12 residues. The CDR3 DNA follows: TGTGCCAGCAGTGACGGGAATCAGCCCCAGCATTTT. As protein: CASSDGNQPQHF.

The J gene is TRBJ1-1, the V gene TRBV6-5; 8 bases are a match to TRBD1. After removal of 1 base from V and 1 base from J, the junction contained 2 bases not matched to a gene. The CDR3 loop spans 15 amino acids. Per the germline V gene, CDR1 is MNHEY and CDR2 is SVGAGI. Written as DNA, the CDR3 is TGTGCCAGCAGTTACTGGGACAGGACGAACACTGAAGCTTTCTTT. Amino acid sequence: CASSYWDRTNTEAFF.

This chain uses TRBV6-5 with TRBJ1-1, with no clear D. Looked up from germline, CDR1 is MNHEY and CDR2 is SVGAGI. CDR3 length: 14 residues. The ends were cut back, 1 base at V and 3 bases at J, with 9 bases in the middle. For the CDR3, the DNA is TGTGCCAGCAGTTACTGGGTTGGAGACACTGAAGCTTTCTTT. Translating gives CASSYWVGDTEAFF.

DNA for the CDR3: TGTGCCAGCAGTATAATCCAGGGGATGAACACTGAAGCTTTCTTT. This gives the protein CASSIIQGMNTEAFF. The V gene is TRBV28, the J gene TRBJ1-1; D is perhaps TRBD1 (6 bases). CDR1 and CDR2 (germline): MDHEN, SYDVKM. There are 15 residues in the CDR3. V lost 5 bases, J lost 0 bases, and 13 bases lay in between.

The chain links TRBV9 to TRBJ2-5; D is ambiguous. The V end was cut by 4 bases, the J end by 7 bases, with 8 bases between. Germline V lookup: CDR1 SGDLS, CDR2 YYNGEE. This CDR3 comprises 11 residues. DNA for the CDR3: TGTGCCAGCAGCTCCGGTGCGACCCAGTACTTC. Protein: CASSSGATQYF.

The gene calls are TRBV6-5 and TRBJ1-2, with D maybe TRBD1 (6 bases). Germline CDR1 MNHEY, CDR2 SVGAGI. The CDR3 extends over 14 amino acids. With 6 bases removed from V and 6 bases from J, the gap between germline ends came to 17 bases. In nucleotides, the CDR3 is TGTGCCAGCAGCACACAGGGTGGGTCTGATGGCTACACCTTC. Its translation is CASSTQGGSDGYTF.

The chain is built from TRBV4-2 and TRBJ1-1; D uncertain. Germline lookup yields CDR1 LGHNA and CDR2 YNFKEQ. V lost 0 bases, J lost 0 bases, and 8 bases lay in between. The CDR3 has 15 amino acids. DNA for the CDR3: TGTGCCAGCAGCCAAGACTGGCAGATGAACACTGAAGCTTTCTTT. As protein: CASSQDWQMNTEAFF.

The count of this clone is one. The J gene is TRBJ1-2, the V gene TRBV15; D unclear. V lost 0 bases, J lost 8 bases, and 7 bases lay in between. CDR1 LNHNV and CDR2 YYDKDF come from the germline V gene (reference sequence). There are 12 residues in the CDR3. The CDR3 spells CATSRDWQGYTF. The CDR3 DNA reads as TGTGCCACCAGCAGAGACTGGCAAGGCTACACCTTC.

The V call is TRBV19, the J call TRBJ2-7, with TRBD2 identical over 8 bases. The CDR3 has 14 residues. The V segment lost 2 bases and the J segment 3 bases; nucleotides outside the gene matches: 3. Germline lookup yields CDR1 LNHDA and CDR2 SQIVND (reference sequence). CDR3 sequence (DNA): TGTGCCAGTAGTATAACAGCGGGAGACTACGAGCAGTACTTC. This encodes CASSITAGDYEQYF. The full variable domain, completed using reference TRBV19 and TRBJ2-7, is DGGITQSPKYLFRKEGQNVTLSCEQNLNHDAMYWYRQDPGQGLRLIYYSQIVNDFQKGDIAEGYSVSREKKESFPLTVTSAQKNPTAFYLCASSITAGDYEQYFGPGTRLTVT.

The chain couples TRBV6-5 to TRBJ1-2; the match to TRBD1 covers 8 bases. Germline V lookup: CDR1 MNHEY, CDR2 SVGAGI. The V gene end was trimmed by 10 bases and the J gene end by 3 bases; junction bases not matched to a gene: 4. The CDR3 extends over 12 amino acids. The CDR3 is CATLQGDYGYTF. For the CDR3, the DNA is TGTGCCACCTTACAGGGGGACTATGGCTACACCTTC.

The chain joins TRBV2 to TRBJ1-1, with TRBD1 matching 7 bases. The trim removed 3 bases at V and 2 bases at J, leaving 12 bases unmatched. This CDR3 has 17 amino acids. Per the germline V gene, CDR1 is SNHLY and CDR2 is FYNNEI. The CDR3 DNA follows: TGTGCCAGCAGTGAGGGCCCCGGGACAGTCTCTAACACTGAAGCTTTCTTT. Amino acids: CASSEGPGTVSNTEAFF.

The V call is TRBV29-1, the J call TRBJ1-5, with 7 bases lining up with TRBD1. Germline CDR1 SQVTM, CDR2 ANQGSEA. The CDR3 runs to 14 residues. V was clipped by 4 bases and J by 4 bases; unmatched bases: 7. CDR3 in DNA: TGCAGCGTTGCCACAGGGGTAGGAAATCAGCCCCAGCATTTT. This translates into CSVATGVGNQPQHF.

This chain connects TRBV6-5 to TRBJ1-2; D may be TRBD1 (5 bases). V lost 7 bases and J 2 bases, leaving 14 bases between the germline ends. Germline V gives CDR1 MNHEY, CDR2 SVGAGI. There are 14 residues in the CDR3. The CDR3 loop is CASTSGGGNYGYTF. The CDR3 DNA is TGTGCCAGCACCTCCGGCGGGGGAAACTATGGCTACACCTTC.